This T cell receptor (beta chain) was sequenced for a study of CD8+CD57+ T cells in acquired aplastic anemia. Looking at the study overall: Mean DNA quantity obtained from sorted CD4+ and CD8+ cells was 2.5 to 4 ug. For CD4+ cells, healthy donors had an average of roughly 11 million reads.

This clonotype was seen a handful of times. Its antigen is still unknown. The study, taken as a whole, reports: Overlap between patients and controls comprised almost 30 CD8+ CDR3 sequences.

The V and J ends lost 8 bases and 4 bases respectively, with 8 bases between them. CDR1 is MNHEY and CDR2 is SMNVEV in the germline V gene (reference sequence). The CDR3 is 12 amino acids. The template used for profiling TCR beta VDJ and CDR3 was genomic DNA. Each CDR3 protein is one row after TCRdb ran MiXCR on the reads. The sample yields about 170,000 distinct CDR3 sequences, 55% to 70% seen once. The material sequenced was sorted CD4+, CD8+, or CD8+CD57+ T cells (not recorded which) from PBMCs. This TCR was sampled from a human donor in good health. The gene calls are TRBV27 and TRBJ2-2; possible D gene TRBD2, 6 bases. The CDR3, as DNA: TGTGCCAGCGGGACTTTCACCGGGGAGCTGTTTTTT. Its protein is CASGTFTGELFF.